One and the same sample provided the 32 T cell receptor beta chains below, sequenced in a study of cytomegalovirus exposure and HLA in healthy donors. Repertoires were generated with immunoSEQ multiplex PCR, while TCRdb's copy carries only in-frame clones and drops some. The table includes around 220,000 clones, around 90% detected once. Sequencing was carried out using PBMCs. The receptors derive from a young woman in good health and CMV-seronegative.

The chain carries TRBV7-2 and TRBJ2-1; a possible D gene is TRBD2 (6 bases). V was clipped by 0 bases and J by 7 bases, with 13 bases between them. This CDR3 contains 15 residues. The germline V gene has CDR1 SGHTA and CDR2 FQGNSA. CDR3 residues: CASSLARELLNEQFF. CDR3 in DNA: TGTGCCAGCAGCTTAGCACGGGAGTTACTTAATGAGCAGTTCTTC.

This clone was counted once. The chain joins TRBV4-3 to TRBJ2-1; maybe TRBD2 (6 bases). This CDR3 comprises 15 residues. Trimming cost V 0 bases and J 3 bases, with 9 bases left between them. Germline V gives CDR1 LGHNA, CDR2 YSLEER. In nucleotides, the CDR3 is TGCGCCAGCAGCCAAGATCCCGGGAGCTACAATGAGCAGTTCTTC. Its protein product is CASSQDPGSYNEQFF.

V gene TRBV6-1 combines with J gene TRBJ1-2; D is ambiguous. CDR1 is MNHNS and CDR2 is SASEGT in the germline V gene. There are 11 residues in the CDR3. Trimming left V 5 bases short and J 9 bases short, with 10 bases between. The chain's CDR3 is CASSFGFSYTF. The DNA for the CDR3 is TGTGCCAGCAGTTTCGGTTTTAGCTACACCTTC.

The V gene is TRBV5-1, the J gene TRBJ2-1; tentative D call: TRBD2 (6 bases). Trimming pared 1 base from V and 5 bases from J, leaving 19 bases between. Germline values: CDR1 SGHRS, CDR2 YFSETQ. The CDR3 contains 17 residues. Written as DNA, the CDR3 is TGCGCCAGCAGCTTGTCTGCTCTCGGGAGTTGGAACAATGAGCAGTTCTTC. It translates to CASSLSALGSWNNEQFF.

This rearrangement joins TRBV7-8 to TRBJ1-2; TRBD1 matches 7 bases. CDR1 is SGHVS and CDR2 is FQNEAQ in the germline V gene. The V segment lost 1 base and the J segment 4 bases; nucleotides outside the gene matches: 3. This CDR3 region has 14 residues. CDR3 nucleotide sequence: TGTGCCAGCAGCTTAGAGACAGGGCGCTATGGCTACACCTTC. It codes for CASSLETGRYGYTF. The whole variable domain, remainder taken from reference TRBV7-8 and TRBJ1-2, is GAGVSQSPRYKVAKRGQDVALRCDPISGHVSLFWYQQALGQGPEFLTYFQNEAQLDKSGLPSDRFFAERPEGSVSTLKIQRTQQEDSAVYLCASSLETGRYGYTFGSGTRLTVV.

The V and J genes are TRBV19 and TRBJ1-4; D is perhaps TRBD1 (5 bases). Trimming took 0 bases from V and 5 from J, leaving 19 bases between them. Germline assignment: CDR1 LNHDA and CDR2 SQIVND (reference sequence). The CDR3 runs 18 residues. CDR3 bases: TGTGCCAGTAGTATAGATCGATGGCAGGACAAGGCGAATGAAAAACTGTTTTTT. It yields the protein CASSIDRWQDKANEKLFF.

This sequence joins TRBV10-3 and TRBJ2-7, with 8 bases identical to TRBD2. This CDR3 region has 16 residues. The junction had 8 bases not matched to a gene; V was cut back by 4 bases and J by 0 bases. Per the germline V gene, CDR1 is ENHRY and CDR2 is SYGVKD. CDR3 protein: CAISGREDRPSYEQYF. The CDR3 DNA sequence: TGTGCCATCAGTGGGCGGGAGGACCGCCCCTCCTACGAGCAGTACTTC.

This rearrangement joins TRBV7-3 to TRBJ2-1; 11 positions match TRBD2. Germline V gene lookup returns CDR1 SGHTA and CDR2 FQGTGA. Trimming removed 5 bases from V and 6 bases from J; junction bases left unmatched: 9. The CDR3 loop spans 16 amino acids. The CDR3 protein is CASSPLAGGLFNEQFF. The CDR3 DNA follows: TGTGCCAGCAGCCCCCTAGCGGGAGGATTGTTCAATGAGCAGTTCTTC.

The rearrangement joins TRBV5-6 to TRBJ2-5; D gene ambiguous. V lost 2 bases and J lost 5, with 10 bases in between. CDR1 is SGHDT, CDR2 YYEEEE, per germline. The CDR3 is made up of 13 amino acids. This chain's CDR3 is CASSFLVIETQYF. CDR3 DNA sequence: TGTGCCAGCAGCTTTCTAGTAATCGAGACCCAGTACTTC.

The chain combines TRBV27 with TRBJ2-7; possibly TRBD1 for D (6 bases). V was clipped by 0 bases and J by 1 base, with 7 bases between them. In germline, CDR1 is MNHEY, CDR2 SMNVEV (reference sequence). This CDR3 has 14 amino acids. The CDR3 bases are TGTGCCAGCAGTTTATCAGGACAGTCCTACGAGCAGTACTTC. Amino acids: CASSLSGQSYEQYF.

The V and J genes are TRBV5-6 and TRBJ1-1; 7 bases match TRBD1. Per germline, CDR1 SGHDT and CDR2 YYEEEE. The CDR3 has 14 residues. V was clipped by 4 bases and J by 8 bases; unmatched bases: 11. CDR3 bases: TGTGCCAGCAGCGTACAGGGGTACGGGTCGGAAGCTTTCTTT. Translated, it gives CASSVQGYGSEAFF.

J is TRBJ2-1 and V is TRBV18, with TRBD2 identical over 7 bases. The V segment lost 0 bases and the J segment 5 bases; nucleotides outside the gene matches: 10. The CDR3 runs to 17 residues. Germline V CDR1 and CDR2: KGHSH, LQKENI. The DNA of the CDR3 is TGTGCCAGCTCACCACCCGGTCTGACTAGCCTTGACAATGAGCAGTTCTTC. This encodes CASSPPGLTSLDNEQFF.

The chain joins TRBV2 to TRBJ2-7; 7 bases match TRBD1. The CDR3 has 12 amino acids. The V gene end was trimmed by 5 bases and the J gene end by 3 bases; junction bases not matched to a gene: 1. Germline V gene sequence: CDR1 SNHLY, CDR2 FYNNEI. The CDR3 region has the DNA TGTGCCAGCAGTCGGGACAGCTACGAGCAGTACTTC. It translates to CASSRDSYEQYF. The variable domain in full, with the rest retrieved from reference TRBV2 and TRBJ2-7, is EPEVTQTPSHQVTQMGQEVILRCVPISNHLYFYWYRQILGQKVEFLVSFYNNEISEKSEIFDDQFSVERPDGSNFTLKIRSTKLEDSAMYFCASSRDSYEQYFGPGTRLTVT.

This rearrangement joins TRBV13 to TRBJ2-7; 7 bases line up with TRBD2. Trimming removed 4 bases from V and 5 bases from J; junction bases left unmatched: 14. Germline loops: CDR1 PRHDT, CDR2 FYEKMQ (reference sequence). The CDR3 has 16 residues. CDR3 nucleotide sequence: TGTGCCAGCAGCTCCACCGCCTGGCGGGAGCCTCACGAGCAGTACTTC. Translating gives CASSSTAWREPHEQYF. The full variable domain, with the rest looked up from reference TRBV13 and TRBJ2-7, is AAGVIQSPRHLIKEKRETATLKCYPIPRHDTVYWYQQGPGQDPQFLISFYEKMQSDKGSIPDRFSAQQFSDYHSELNMSSLELGDSALYFCASSSTAWREPHEQYFGPGTRLTVT.

The V call is TRBV27, the J call TRBJ2-5; TRBD1 might be the D (5 bases). The CDR3 has 13 residues. Germline lookup yields CDR1 MNHEY and CDR2 SMNVEV (reference sequence). Trimming shortened V by 5 bases and J by 5 bases, and 12 bases separated the two germline ends. CDR3 bases: TGTGCCAGCAGTGGGGCCCTTGGCGAGACCCAGTACTTC. Its translation is CASSGALGETQYF.

The chain links TRBV19 to TRBJ1-1; D gene uncertain. This CDR3 contains 13 residues. V was shortened by 6 bases and J by 7 bases, with 15 bases between the two germline ends. CDR1 and CDR2 from the germline V gene are LNHDA and SQIVND (reference sequence). The CDR3 loop reads CASRARGDFEAFF. CDR3 nucleotides: TGTGCCAGTAGGGCCCGAGGAGATTTTGAAGCTTTCTTT.

The rearrangement uses TRBV28 and TRBJ2-5; 10 bases fit TRBD2. The V and J ends lost 3 bases and 5 bases, in that order; junction bases with no gene match: 9. Germline CDR1 MDHEN, CDR2 SYDVKM. The CDR3 runs to 16 residues. Here the CDR3 reads CASSFALAGGRETQYF. The CDR3 region has the DNA TGTGCCAGCAGTTTTGCGTTAGCGGGAGGCAGGGAGACCCAGTACTTC.

The chain recombines TRBV6-1 with TRBJ2-1; 8 bases are shared with TRBD2. CDR3 length: 15 residues. After removal of 6 bases from V and 0 bases from J, the junction contained 4 bases not matched to a gene. Germline V CDR1 and CDR2: MNHNS, SASEGT. The CDR3 is CASSETSASYNEQFF. The CDR3 bases are TGTGCCAGCAGCGAGACTAGCGCCTCCTACAATGAGCAGTTCTTC.

The chain has TRBV27 and TRBJ2-5; 8 bases match TRBD1. The CDR3 runs to 15 residues. Germline V gene sequence: CDR1 MNHEY, CDR2 SMNVEV (reference sequence). V shed 3 bases, J shed 5 bases, and the junction held 8 bases outside the gene matches. CDR3: CASSFQGQGWETQYF. CDR3 nucleotides: TGTGCCAGCAGTTTCCAAGGACAGGGTTGGGAGACCCAGTACTTC.

The chain joins TRBV5-1 to TRBJ2-3, with 10 nucleotides matching TRBD2. This CDR3 has 17 amino acids. V was pared by 4 bases and J by 0 bases, with 8 bases of the junction left unmatched. Per germline, CDR1 SGHRS and CDR2 YFSETQ. The CDR3 here is CASSPPGLADSTDTQYF. CDR3 in DNA: TGCGCCAGCAGCCCCCCCGGACTAGCGGATAGCACAGATACGCAGTATTTT.

The V gene is TRBV11-2, the J gene TRBJ2-7; the D is unclear. V lost 3 bases, J lost 6 bases, and 12 bases lay in between. CDR3 length equals 13 residues. Germline CDR1 and CDR2: SGHAT and FQNNGV. CDR3 coding DNA: TGTGCCAGCAGCTTTGAAGCACCAAGCGAGCAGTACTTC. Amino acids: CASSFEAPSEQYF.

V gene TRBV6-1 combines with J gene TRBJ2-3; tentative D call: TRBD1 (6 bases). Germline CDR1 MNHNS, CDR2 SASEGT. The CDR3 has 15 amino acids. V lost 2 bases and J 2 bases, leaving 11 bases between the germline ends. CDR3 in DNA: TGTGCCAGCAGTGAAATGGGACACACCACAGATACGCAGTATTTT. Its translation is CASSEMGHTTDTQYF.

This clone was counted between two and nine times. Other DNA sequences within the sample encode an identical CDR3. V and J are TRBV27 and TRBJ2-7; 13 bases align to TRBD2. The V gene end was trimmed by 4 bases and the J gene end by 2 bases; junction bases not matched to a gene: 2. The germline gives CDR1 MNHEY, CDR2 SMNVEV (reference sequence). This CDR3 has 15 residues. The CDR3 sequence is CASSSGTSGTYEQYF. CDR3 DNA sequence: TGTGCCAGCAGTTCCGGGACTAGCGGGACCTACGAGCAGTACTTC.

The genes are TRBV28 and TRBJ1-1, with D possibly matching TRBD1 (5 bases). The CDR3 sequence is 11 residues long. The germline V gene has CDR1 MDHEN and CDR2 SYDVKM. Deletions cut 8 bases from V and 10 bases from J, with 14 bases between. The CDR3 loop reads CASGARYGAFF. In nucleotides, the CDR3 is TGTGCCAGCGGGGCCCGGTATGGAGCTTTCTTT.

V and J are TRBV9 and TRBJ2-3, with a possible D match to TRBD1 (7 bases). CDR1 is SGDLS, CDR2 YYNGEE, per germline. CDR3 length: 17 amino acids. Deletions cut 5 bases from V and 2 bases from J, with 21 bases between. The CDR3, as DNA: TGTGCCAGCAGTGGCAGAGGAGGGACAGACAACACAGATACGCAGTATTTT. It translates to CASSGRGGTDNTDTQYF.

In this sample, this clone turned up a few times. V is TRBV5-6 and J is TRBJ1-2; no firm D call. In germline, CDR1 is SGHDT, CDR2 YYEEEE. Trimming left V 4 bases short and J 6 bases short, with 10 bases between. The CDR3 spans 12 residues. The CDR3 sequence: CASSLLEDGYTF. As DNA, the CDR3 is TGTGCCAGCAGCCTCCTGGAGGATGGCTACACCTTC. The variable domain in full, completed from reference TRBV5-6 and TRBJ1-2, reads DAGVTQSPTHLIKTRGQQVTLRCSPKSGHDTVSWYQQALGQGPQFIFQYYEEEERQRGNFPDRFSGHQFPNYSSELNVNALLLGDSALYLCASSLLEDGYTFGSGTRLTVV.

The chain employs TRBV6-5 and TRBJ2-7; 7 positions match TRBD2. The CDR3 runs 16 residues. CDR1 and CDR2 (germline): MNHEY, SVGAGI. The trim removed 0 bases at V and 2 bases at J, leaving 7 bases unmatched. The DNA of the CDR3 is TGTGCCAGCAGTTACTCAGGGCTAGCGGTAGCCTACGAGCAGTACTTC. Translation: CASSYSGLAVAYEQYF.

V and J are TRBV4-2 and TRBJ1-3, with D maybe TRBD1 (6 bases). Germline V gene lookup returns CDR1 LGHNA and CDR2 YNFKEQ. V lost 4 bases, J lost 0 bases, and 10 bases lay in between. This CDR3 has 15 amino acids. CDR3 residues: CASSRTDSSGNTIYF. CDR3 DNA sequence: TGTGCCAGCAGCCGAACGGACAGCTCTGGAAACACCATATATTTT.

The chain carries TRBV10-3 and TRBJ2-7; 10 bases match TRBD1. CDR1 and CDR2 (germline): ENHRY, SYGVKD. After removal of 4 bases from V and 4 bases from J, the junction contained 7 bases not matched to a gene. The length of the CDR3 is 15 residues. The CDR3 loop is CAISAPGQGLYEQYF. The CDR3, as DNA: TGTGCCATCAGTGCTCCGGGACAGGGGCTTTACGAGCAGTACTTC.

Notes on this clone: Other DNA sequences of this sample code for an identical CDR3. The chain employs TRBV29-1 and TRBJ2-7; 11 bases match TRBD2. The CDR3 is made up of 12 amino acids. Germline V CDR1 and CDR2: SQVTM, ANQGSEA. V was pared by 7 bases and J by 2 bases, with 1 base of the junction left unmatched. The chain's CDR3 is CSALAGAYEQYF. Written as DNA, the CDR3 is TGCAGCGCACTAGCGGGAGCCTACGAGCAGTACTTC.

The V gene is TRBV27, the J gene TRBJ2-7, with TRBD2 matching over 11 bases. Trimming cost V 3 bases and J 6 bases; bases outside gene matches: 4. Germline assignment: CDR1 MNHEY and CDR2 SMNVEV (reference sequence). The CDR3 runs to 14 residues. CDR3 sequence: CASSLVLAGVEQYF. The DNA for the CDR3 is TGTGCCAGCAGTTTGGTACTAGCGGGAGTCGAGCAGTACTTC.

The chain combines TRBV4-1 with TRBJ1-4; TRBD1 might be the D (5 bases). V shed 0 bases and J shed 7 bases, with 15 bases lying between them. The CDR3 length is 16 residues. The germline V gene has CDR1 MGHRA and CDR2 YSYEKL. CDR3 sequence (DNA): TGCGCCAGCAGCCAAGATCCCGGGGGTGCTGGTGAAAAACTGTTTTTT. Its translation is CASSQDPGGAGEKLFF.